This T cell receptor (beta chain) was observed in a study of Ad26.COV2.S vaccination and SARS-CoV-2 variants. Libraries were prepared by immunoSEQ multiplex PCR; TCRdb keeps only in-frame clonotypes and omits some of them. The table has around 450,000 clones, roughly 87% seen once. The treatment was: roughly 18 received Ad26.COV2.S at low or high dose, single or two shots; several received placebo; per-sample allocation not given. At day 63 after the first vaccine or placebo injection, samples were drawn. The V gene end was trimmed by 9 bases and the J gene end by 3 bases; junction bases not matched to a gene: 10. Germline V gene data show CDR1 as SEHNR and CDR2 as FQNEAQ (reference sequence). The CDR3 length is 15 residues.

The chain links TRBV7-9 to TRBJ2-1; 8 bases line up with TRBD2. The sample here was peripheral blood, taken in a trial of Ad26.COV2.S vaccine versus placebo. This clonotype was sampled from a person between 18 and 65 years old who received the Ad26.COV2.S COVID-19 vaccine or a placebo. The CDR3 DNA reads TGTGCCAGGCTGTCCTGCAGCGGGAGCTACAATGAGCAGTTCTTC. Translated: CARLSCSGSYNEQFF.